The source of this TCR beta chain is a study of shared clonotypes between healthy human individuals. This CDR3 region has 15 residues. With V trimmed by 9 bases and J by 2 bases, 11 bases remained unmatched. Germline V gives CDR1 LNHDA, CDR2 SQIVND (reference sequence). This clone was seen once. Sequencing used immunoSEQ multiplex PCR; TCRdb keeps in-frame clones, though not all of them. The sample lists over a million clones, about 75% occurring once. This sequence originates from a man aged 18-30 years in good health. The chain links TRBV19 to TRBJ1-2; 8 nucleotides agree with TRBD1. Source material: memory CD4+ T cells sorted from blood. The sample's subset: CD45RA-negative fraction. CDR3 sequence: CASRHLAGGNYGYTF. CDR3 nucleotide sequence: TGTGCCAGCCGGCATCTGGCAGGGGGCAACTATGGCTACACCTTC. Looking up the rest from reference TRBV19 and TRBJ1-2 gives the full variable domain: DGGITQSPKYLFRKEGQNVTLSCEQNLNHDAMYWYRQDPGQGLRLIYYSQIVNDFQKGDIAEGYSVSREKKESFPLTVTSAQKNPTAFYLCASRHLAGGNYGYTFGSGTRLTVV.